This T cell receptor beta chain was identified in a study of CD4 T cells in relation to SARS-CoV-2 and coronaviruses. Study overall: The restricting HLA molecule for shared crossreactive spike epitopes was mapped.

Assay used: immunoSEQ multiplex PCR; TCRdb lists only in-frame clones, some missing. The data contain about 31,000 clones, roughly 70% of them singletons. A remark on this clone: The antigen is not known.

CD4+ T cells from unexposed donors were obtained before the COVID-19 pandemic (2011-2018). After 10 to 11 days of culture, CD4+ T cells were isolated. Half the medium was replaced with IL-2 medium on days 3 and 7. What was sequenced was CD4+ T cells from PBMCs, cultured in vitro. This clonotype was sampled from a human donor in good health.

The CDR3 region has the DNA TGTGCCAGCAGCCAAGCCCTTATGGGCTCCTACGAGCAGTACTTC. Amino acid sequence: CASSQALMGSYEQYF. The rearrangement uses TRBV3-1 (or the pseudogene TRBV3-2) and TRBJ2-7; D is unresolved. Per germline, CDR1 LGHDT and CDR2 YNNKEL (reference sequence). This CDR3 region has 15 residues. The germline V and J ends were trimmed by 1 base and 0 bases, with 10 bases remaining between them.